Below are 16 T cell receptor beta chains sequenced from a single sample in a study of shared clonotypes between healthy human individuals. Some clones are missing from TCRdb's copy, which holds only in-frame ones; the method was immunoSEQ multiplex PCR. The table records under 1 million clones, around 92% of them present only once. Terminally differentiated effector memory CD45RA+ cells were left out of the naive CD8 fraction, which was CD45RO-negative and positively selected for CCR7. Source material: naive CD8+ T cells sorted from blood. The receptors here all came from a man aged 30 to 39 in good health.

This rearrangement joins TRBV7-9 to TRBJ1-3, with TRBD1 matching over 7 bases. The CDR3 is 15 residues long. CDR1 and CDR2 (germline): SEHNR, FQNEAQ (reference sequence). The J segment lost 4 bases and the V segment lost 1 base, leaving 4 bases of the junction unmatched. This chain's CDR3 is CASSLVWDRGNTIYF. The CDR3 DNA is TGTGCCAGCAGCTTAGTTTGGGACAGAGGAAACACCATATATTTT.

This clone was observed once. CDR3 amino acids: CASSSGTGRFGQYF. Written as DNA, the CDR3 is TGTGCCAGCAGTTCCGGGACAGGGCGGTTCGGGCAGTACTTC. V gene TRBV28 combines with J gene TRBJ2-7, with 9 bases fitting TRBD1. Per germline, CDR1 MDHEN and CDR2 SYDVKM. The CDR3 runs to 14 residues. Losses at the gene ends were 4 bases for V and 9 bases for J; bases not matched to a gene: 10.

The chain joins TRBV6-6 to TRBJ1-2; maybe TRBD1 (5 bases). The length of the CDR3 is 15 residues. Germline V lookup: CDR1 MNHNY, CDR2 SVGAGI (reference sequence). V was trimmed by 2 bases and J by 3 bases, leaving 13 bases between them. Here the CDR3 DNA reads TGTGCCAGCAGTTACCTGGGACGGTCGGACTATGGCTACACCTTC. The encoded protein is CASSYLGRSDYGYTF.

The rearrangement joins TRBV19 to TRBJ2-7; 7 bases are shared with TRBD1. The germline gives CDR1 LNHDA, CDR2 SQIVND (reference sequence). After removal of 4 bases from V and 3 bases from J, the junction contained 3 bases not matched to a gene. The CDR3 has 13 amino acids. The CDR3 region is CASSTRTGYEQYF. CDR3 coding DNA: TGTGCCAGTAGTACCCGGACAGGCTACGAGCAGTACTTC.

The genes are TRBV15 and TRBJ1-5; TRBD1 matches at 7 bases. With 5 bases clipped from V and 4 bases from J, the junction kept 11 bases outside the gene matches. This CDR3 comprises 16 residues. The germline gives CDR1 LNHNV, CDR2 YYDKDF (reference sequence). Here the CDR3 reads CATSSPDRDKNQPQHF. The CDR3 nucleotides are TGTGCCACCAGCTCTCCAGACAGGGATAAAAATCAGCCCCAGCATTTT. The full variable domain, its missing parts supplied by reference TRBV15 and TRBJ1-5, is DAMVIQNPRYQVTQFGKPVTLSCSQTLNHNVMYWYQQKSSQAPKLLFHYYDKDFNNEADTPDNFQSRRPNTSFCFLDIRSPGLGDTAMYLCATSSPDRDKNQPQHFGDGTRLSIL.

This clone has a handful of counts. V gene TRBV5-1 combines with J gene TRBJ1-5; D possibly corresponds to TRBD1 (5 bases). The germline gives CDR1 SGHRS, CDR2 YFSETQ. Trimming cost V 3 bases and J 0 bases, with 7 bases left between them. This CDR3 contains 14 residues. The CDR3 region is CASSWGDSNQPQHF. The CDR3 coding sequence is TGCGCCAGCAGCTGGGGGGATAGCAATCAGCCCCAGCATTTT.

V and J are TRBV29-1 and TRBJ2-1; D assignment may be TRBD1 or TRBD2 (5 bases each). Trimming removed 6 bases at V and 6 bases at J, with 12 bases between. The CDR3 loop spans 12 amino acids. CDR1 SQVTM and CDR2 ANQGSEA come from the germline V gene. The CDR3 DNA follows: TGCAGCGTGACCGGGACCGCCAATGAGCAGTTCTTC. Encoded protein: CSVTGTANEQFF.

The chain recombines TRBV27 with TRBJ1-1; D is unclear. V was shortened by 7 bases and J by 3 bases, with 12 bases between the two germline ends. Germline assignment: CDR1 MNHEY and CDR2 SMNVEV (reference sequence). CDR3 length: 13 residues. CDR3: CASIGEWDTEAFF. The CDR3 DNA is TGTGCCAGCATCGGGGAATGGGACACTGAAGCTTTCTTT.

The genes are TRBV29-1 and TRBJ2-7; D is unresolved. The ends were cut back, 3 bases at V and 2 bases at J, with 8 bases in the middle. The V gene's germline CDR1 is SQVTM and CDR2 ANQGSEA. The CDR3 is made up of 12 amino acids. In DNA form, the CDR3 reads TGCAGCGTTGACACCGGGCCCTACGAGCAGTACTTC. Protein sequence: CSVDTGPYEQYF.

The V and J genes are TRBV6-6 and TRBJ1-2; D is unresolved. V lost 0 bases and J lost 2, with 10 bases in between. The CDR3 sequence is 15 residues long. Per the germline V gene, CDR1 is MNHNY and CDR2 is SVGAGI (reference sequence). CDR3 residues: CASSYSSVPNYGYTF. CDR3 sequence (DNA): TGTGCCAGCAGTTACTCCTCGGTACCCAACTATGGCTACACCTTC.

Concerning this clone itself: The identical CDR3 is also encoded by other nucleotide sequences in the sample. V and J are TRBV7-9 and TRBJ1-1, with D possibly matching TRBD1 (5 bases). From germline, CDR1 is SEHNR and CDR2 FQNEAQ (reference sequence). V was shortened by 7 bases and J by 8 bases, with 14 bases between the two germline ends. The CDR3 extends over 12 amino acids. The CDR3 nucleotides read TGTGCCAGCACCCTGGGGGGGAACGAAGCTTTCTTT. The encoded protein is CASTLGGNEAFF.

The chain employs TRBV4-1 and TRBJ2-7, with 8 bases matching TRBD1. CDR3 size: 16 residues. After removal of 1 base from V and 4 bases from J, the junction contained 9 bases not matched to a gene. Per germline, CDR1 MGHRA and CDR2 YSYEKL. The CDR3 bases are TGCGCCAGCAGCCAAGCCGCCGGGACAGGAGGTTACGAGCAGTACTTC. This sequence encodes CASSQAAGTGGYEQYF.

This rearrangement joins TRBV9 to TRBJ2-1, with D uncertain. CDR3 length: 15 amino acids. Germline V gene sequence: CDR1 SGDLS, CDR2 YYNGEE. V lost 0 bases, J lost 0 bases, and 7 bases lay in between. The CDR3 loop reads CASSVGDDSYNEQFF. CDR3 DNA: TGTGCCAGCAGCGTAGGCGATGACTCCTACAATGAGCAGTTCTTC.

This chain joins TRBV11-3 and TRBJ2-1; D is possibly TRBD2 (5 bases). V dropped 0 bases and J dropped 1 base, with 13 bases sitting between them. Germline CDR1 reads SGHNT; CDR2 reads YENEEA. The CDR3 runs 17 residues. The chain's CDR3 is CASSLESSRSSYNEQFF. DNA for the CDR3: TGTGCCAGCAGCTTAGAGTCTAGCCGAAGTTCCTACAATGAGCAGTTCTTC.

This clone was recorded only once. The V and J genes are TRBV6-5 and TRBJ2-7, with D perhaps matching TRBD2 (6 bases). V was clipped by 8 bases and J by 2 bases, with 7 bases between them. CDR1 and CDR2 from the germline V gene are MNHEY and SVGAGI. The CDR3 runs to 11 residues. CDR3 region: CASGTPYEQYF. The CDR3 nucleotides are TGTGCCAGCGGGACTCCCTACGAGCAGTACTTC.

J is TRBJ1-3 and V is TRBV28, with D hard to call. V was clipped by 4 bases and J by 2 bases, with 12 bases between them. CDR1 MDHEN and CDR2 SYDVKM come from the germline V gene. The CDR3 contains 15 residues. The CDR3, as DNA: TGTGCCAGCAGTTCCACCCCGGGGACTGGAAACACCATATATTTT. Translated: CASSSTPGTGNTIYF.